The 21 T cell receptor beta chains below come from one sample, sequenced in a study of T cell clonality in common variable immunodeficiency. Study-level results: Reportedly, TCR beta sequences from common variable immunodeficiency showed fewer deletions and N-nucleotide insertions.

Their antigen targets remain unknown. Clones were sequenced by immunoSEQ multiplex PCR, and TCRdb holds only the in-frame ones, with some missing. The sample was found to contain around 19,000 clones, and every one recurs. Sequenced sample: peripheral blood mononuclear cells. The source is a human donor with common variable immunodeficiency.

This clone has ten or more counts. The CDR3 end is not reached by the read, which stops 3 residues before it; the germline J gene fills it in. V is TRBV29-1 and J is TRBJ1-1, with a weak D call TRBD1 (5 bases). The V end was cut by 5 bases, the J end by 5 bases, with 15 bases between. CDR1 is SQVTM, CDR2 ANQGSEA, per germline. CDR3 length: 13 residues. CDR3 DNA, as far as it was read: TGCAGCGTTCTCGAGGGGAGGTGGACTGAA. Translating it yields CSVLEGRWTE. The whole CDR3 protein is CSVLEGRWTEAFF. The whole variable domain, remainder taken from reference TRBV29-1 and TRBJ1-1, is SAVISQKPSRDICQRGTSLTIQCQVDSQVTMMFWYRQQPGQSLTLIATANQGSEATYESGFVIDKFPISRPNLTFSTLTVSNMSPEDSSIYLCSVLEGRWTEAFFGQGTRLTVV.

This clone was seen only a few times. The read ends 3 residues early relative to the CDR3; the germline J gene fills the gap. This sequence joins TRBV2 and TRBJ1-5, with D perhaps TRBD1 (5 bases). There are 16 residues in the CDR3. From germline, CDR1 is SNHLY and CDR2 FYNNEI. V dropped 0 bases and J dropped 2 bases, with 11 bases sitting between them. CDR3 protein: CASSEASPGGNQPQHF. The CDR3 DNA, read in part, is TGTGCCAGCAGTGAAGCGAGCCCGGGGGGCAATCAGCCC.

There are a few counts of this clone. The CDR3 extends 3 residues past the end of the read, so its final part is completed from the germline J gene. The chain carries TRBV7-2 and TRBJ2-7; 10 nucleotides match TRBD1. This CDR3 is built from 15 residues. CDR1 and CDR2 from the germline V gene are SGHTA and FQGNSA. With V trimmed by 3 bases and J by 2 bases, 4 bases remained unmatched. CDR3 in amino acids: CASSFGGQGAYEQYF. The CDR3 DNA, read in part, is TGTGCCAGCAGCTTCGGCGGACAGGGGGCCTACGAG.

About this clone itself: From the germline J gene comes the end of the CDR3, since the read stops 3 residues before it. The rearrangement links TRBV7-3 to TRBJ2-1, with TRBD2 matching over 7 bases. CDR1 is SGHTA and CDR2 is FQGTGA in the germline V gene. CDR3 length: 15 amino acids. V dropped 4 bases and J dropped 0; count of bases not matched to a gene: 3. This chain's CDR3 is CASSYLAVSYNEQFF. The DNA read from the CDR3 is TGTGCCAGCAGCTACCTAGCGGTCTCCTACAATGAG.

This clone was counted ten times or more. Coverage ceases 3 residues before the CDR3 finishes, and the germline J gene fills in the end. V usage is TRBV19 and J usage is TRBJ1-4; 9 bases fit TRBD1. The CDR3 loop spans 13 amino acids. The V segment lost 11 bases and the J segment 7 bases; nucleotides outside the gene matches: 8. From germline, CDR1 is LNHDA and CDR2 SQIVND (reference sequence). The sequenced part of the CDR3 DNA is TGTGCCTTGAACAGGGGGCGGGTTGAAAAA. It specifies CALNRGRVEK. The CDR3 in its entirety is CALNRGRVEKLFF.

Comments on this clone: Coverage ceases 3 residues before the CDR3 finishes, and the germline J gene fills in the end. V gene TRBV5-8 combines with J gene TRBJ1-5; 7 nucleotides match TRBD1. Unmatched junction bases numbered 11, after V lost 4 bases and J lost 7 bases. The CDR3 length is 15 residues. Germline V gene sequence: CDR1 SGHTS, CDR2 YDEGEE. CDR3 loop: CASSLMDRLDQPQHF. CDR3 DNA, as far as it was read: TGTGCCAGCAGCCTCATGGACAGGTTGGACCAGCCC.

The sample holds many counts of this clone. The read terminates 3 residues ahead of where the CDR3 ends, so the germline J gene completes it. The chain couples TRBV7-2 to TRBJ1-1; possibly TRBD1 for D (6 bases). The CDR3 has 12 residues. Germline lookup yields CDR1 SGHTA and CDR2 FQGNSA. Trimming cost V 7 bases and J 5 bases, with 11 bases left between them. The CDR3 loop reads CASNLQGTEAFF. The CDR3 bases that were read are TGTGCCAGCAATCTCCAGGGGACTGAA. Full variable domain (outside the CDR3, taken from reference TRBV7-2 and TRBJ1-1): GAGVSQSPSNKVTEKGKDVELRCDPISGHTALYWYRQSLGQGLEFLIYFQGNSAPDKSGLPSDRFSAERTGGSVSTLTIQRTQQEDSAVYLCASNLQGTEAFFGQGTRLTVV.

This clone occurred many times. The CDR3 end lies 3 residues beyond the end of the read and is filled in from the germline J gene. The rearrangement links TRBV30 to TRBJ1-2; 8 bases are a match to TRBD1. From germline, CDR1 is GTSNPN and CDR2 SVGIG (reference sequence). V shed 0 bases and J 7 bases; nucleotides not matched to a gene: 4. The CDR3 has 13 residues. The covered CDR3 bases are TGTGCCTGGAGTGTAACAGGGGGGGGTGGC. It encodes CAWSVTGGGG. The whole CDR3 sequence is CAWSVTGGGGYTF. The variable domain in full, completed from reference TRBV30 and TRBJ1-2, reads SQTIHQWPATLVQPVGSPLSLECTVEGTSNPNLYWYRQAAGRGLQLLFYSVGIGQISSEVPQNLSASRPQDRQFILSSKKLLLSDSGFYLCAWSVTGGGGYTFGSGTRLTVV.

This clone was seen many times. At one end, the junction sequence differs from germline, possibly due to a read error. The sequenced fragment ends 3 residues before the CDR3 boundary, so the rest is inferred from the germline J gene. The chain couples TRBV4-2 to TRBJ1-4; 9 bases agree with TRBD1. The CDR3 is 15 residues long. Germline CDR1 LGHNA, CDR2 YNFKEQ. The CDR3 sequence: CASSQEPGQGEKLFF. The sequenced part of the CDR3 DNA is TGCGCCAGCAGCCAAGAACCGGGACAGGGTGAAAAA.

The table lists this clone with a few counts. The read falls 3 residues short of the CDR3 end, and the missing part is taken from the germline J gene. V gene TRBV18 combines with J gene TRBJ1-2, with TRBD1 matching 9 bases. The CDR3 extends over 14 amino acids. The germline V gene encodes CDR1 KGHSH and CDR2 LQKENI. The V gene end was trimmed by 5 bases and the J gene end by 0 bases; junction bases not matched to a gene: 1. The CDR3 is CASSTGGSNYGYTF. The CDR3 DNA, read in part, is TGTGCCAGCTCAACAGGGGGCTCTAACTATGGC.

Comment on this clone: The sequenced fragment ends 3 residues before the CDR3 boundary, so the rest is inferred from the germline J gene. V gene TRBV20-1 combines with J gene TRBJ1-1; D unclear. The CDR3 covers 15 residues. Germline CDR1 DFQATT, CDR2 SNEGSKA (reference sequence). The ends were cut back, 6 bases at V and 0 bases at J, with 17 bases in the middle. The sequenced part of the CDR3 DNA is TGCAGTGCCAACTTTGAGCGGGTGCTGAACACTGAA. Translation gives CSANFERVLNTE. The full CDR3 protein is CSANFERVLNTEAFF.

This clone has only a few counts. The read is 3 residues too short to cover the CDR3 end, so that end is filled in from the germline J gene. The V call is TRBV18, the J call TRBJ2-2; a weak D match, TRBD1 (6 bases). Germline V gene sequence: CDR1 KGHSH, CDR2 LQKENI. Deletions cut 6 bases from V and 5 bases from J, with 16 bases between. The CDR3 is made up of 15 amino acids. The CDR3 loop reads CASSPDRFETGELFF. Partial CDR3 DNA: TGTGCCAGCTCCCCCGACAGGTTCGAGACCGGGGAG.

The table lists this clone with a few counts. The DNA ends 3 residues before the CDR3 does, and the rest of the CDR3 is filled in from the germline J gene. This chain links TRBV5-1 with TRBJ1-1; 9 bases agree with TRBD1. The trim removed 4 bases at V and 3 bases at J, leaving 13 bases unmatched. This CDR3 region has 17 residues. The germline CDR1 and CDR2 sequences are SGHRS and YFSETQ. The CDR3 loop reads CASSLIGQGMEDTEAFF. The sequenced CDR3 bases are TGCGCCAGCAGCCTAATCGGACAGGGGATGGAGGACACTGAA.

This clone is labeled as medium-sized. The read terminates 3 residues before the CDR3 end, so the remaining end is supplied by the germline J gene. The J gene is TRBJ1-1, the V gene TRBV14; D is unclear. The CDR3 sequence is 13 residues long. The V gene lost 6 bases and the J gene lost 1 base, with 9 bases spanning the gap. CDR1 is SGHDN, CDR2 FVKESK, per germline. CDR3 protein: CASRAPGNTEAFF. Partial CDR3 DNA: TGTGCCAGCAGAGCACCCGGGAACACTGAA.

CDR3 in amino acids: CASREPGQVLDGYTF. The sequenced CDR3 bases are TGTGCCAGCAGAGAACCGGGACAGGTCCTCGATGGC. V is TRBV7-9 and J is TRBJ1-2; TRBD1 agrees at 8 bases. The read comes to an end 3 residues before the CDR3 does, leaving the germline J gene to fill in the end. The trim removed 6 bases at V and 6 bases at J, leaving 12 bases unmatched. The CDR3 has 15 amino acids. Looked up from germline, CDR1 is SEHNR and CDR2 is FQNEAQ (reference sequence).

In this sample, this clone turned up a few times. The missing CDR3 end, 3 residues past where the read stops, is filled in from the germline J gene. The rearrangement uses TRBV19 and TRBJ2-1, with 10 bases matching TRBD2. This CDR3 has 19 residues. Germline trimming cut 1 base from V and 3 bases from J; bases unmatched to any gene: 12. Germline V CDR1 and CDR2: LNHDA, SQIVND (reference sequence). The chain's CDR3 is CASSIVVRPRTSGYNEQFF. Incomplete CDR3 DNA: TGTGCCAGTAGTATAGTGGTACGGCCGCGGACTAGCGGCTACAATGAG.

This clone was detected many times. The read gets to within 3 residues of the CDR3 end, and the germline J gene fills in the rest. This sequence joins TRBV30 and TRBJ2-5; no definite D call. This CDR3 is built from 12 residues. V was pared by 3 bases and J by 5 bases, with 10 bases between. Per the germline V gene, CDR1 is GTSNPN and CDR2 is SVGIG (reference sequence). The DNA read from the CDR3 is TGTGCCTGGAGCTTCTCTAGGGAGACC. Translating gives CAWSFSRET. The full CDR3 sequence reads CAWSFSRETQYF. The whole variable domain, filled in from reference TRBV30 and TRBJ2-5, reads SQTIHQWPATLVQPVGSPLSLECTVEGTSNPNLYWYRQAAGRGLQLLFYSVGIGQISSEVPQNLSASRPQDRQFILSSKKLLLSDSGFYLCAWSFSRETQYFGPGTRLLVL.

This clone was observed a few times. The CDR3 end falls 3 residues outside the read, so it is completed with the germline J gene. V is TRBV7-6 and J is TRBJ2-2, with 9 bases that match TRBD1. The germline CDR1 and CDR2 sequences are SGHVS and FNYEAQ. The V gene end was trimmed by 6 bases and the J gene end by 5 bases; junction bases not matched to a gene: 16. The CDR3 is 18 residues long. The DNA read from the CDR3 is TGTGCCAGCAGACGCATATACACCGGGACAGGGTCAACCGGGGAG. It translates to CASRRIYTGTGSTGE. The entire CDR3 protein reads CASRRIYTGTGSTGELFF.

As to this clone: The read halts 3 residues ahead of the CDR3 end, with the missing end drawn from the germline J gene. This chain joins TRBV30 and TRBJ2-7, with D perhaps matching TRBD1 (6 bases). CDR3 length: 13 amino acids. Trimming removed 5 bases from V and 6 bases from J, with 17 bases in between. CDR1 and CDR2 from the germline V gene are GTSNPN and SVGIG (reference sequence). CDR3 region: CAWSGRWGREQYF. The covered CDR3 bases are TGTGCCTGGTCGGGCCGGTGGGGGCGCGAG.

This clone was found many times. Read sequence stops 3 residues before the CDR3 end, and the germline J gene provides the missing end. This chain joins TRBV30 and TRBJ1-2; D is ambiguous. The germline V gene encodes CDR1 GTSNPN and CDR2 SVGIG (reference sequence). The CDR3 is made up of 13 amino acids. The ends were cut back, 4 bases at V and 3 bases at J, with 12 bases in the middle. CDR3 DNA (partial): TGTGCCTGGACGCTCGAGCTTTACTATGGC. As protein: CAWTLELYYG. The full CDR3 reads CAWTLELYYGYTF.

The part of the CDR3 DNA that was read is TGTGCCAGCAGCTTAGCCAGTCGGGGGACTGGAAACACC. Translation: CASSLASRGTGNT. The whole CDR3 region reads CASSLASRGTGNTIYF. This sequence joins TRBV7-2 and TRBJ1-3; D is perhaps TRBD1 (5 bases). The read comes to an end 3 residues before the CDR3 does, leaving the germline J gene to fill in the end. The V gene's germline CDR1 is SGHTA and CDR2 FQGNSA. Trimming pared 0 bases from V and 2 bases from J, leaving 11 bases between. CDR3 length equals 16 residues.